This T cell receptor beta chain comes out of a study of T cells in Graves' hyperthyroidism and ophthalmopathy. There were TCR beta CDR3 regions amplified from RNA transcripts. When the TCR CDR3 underwent first-round RT-PCR, the HTBI primer set was used. TCRdb ran MiXCR on the multiplex PCR reads and lists one entry per CDR3 protein. The sample has under 800,000 distinct CDR3 sequences, approximately 14% seen once; the top ten hold approximately 10%. Regarding the study as a whole: The authors' 13 V-J model separated ophthalmopathy from stable hyperthyroidism.

This clonotype was counted a few times. Its antigen is undetermined. Patients were excluded because of uncontrolled infection, other autoimmune disease, pregnancy or lactation. Diagnoses were made from clinical symptoms, serum measures (thyroxine and TRAb), thyroid ultrasound and orbital computed tomography. The receptor was derived from a woman younger than 35 with Graves' hyperthyroidism. Sequencing was performed on blood.

CDR3 bases: TGTGCCAGCAGTTTATGTTCCCCCATAGACTCCTTCTGCACCGGGGAGCTGTTTTTT. Its protein is CASSLCSPIDSFCTGELFF. The chain combines TRBV28 with TRBJ2-2; D is undetermined. The CDR3 is 19 amino acids. V gave up 0 bases and J gave up 4 bases, with 21 bases separating them. CDR1 and CDR2 (germline): MDHEN, SYDVKM.